A single T cell receptor beta chain is shown here with its context. Its target is not known. The table came from immunoSEQ multiplex PCR; TCRdb's copy has only in-frame clones and leaves some out. The repertoire includes about 50,000 clones, approximately 89% of them detected once, and roughly 15% sits in the top ten. The sample belongs to a study of Tregs in tolerant kidney transplant recipients. Points from the study as a whole: No direct test of biological reproducibility was done here. The small number of patients limits these findings pending further validation. Some patients' samples used different primers over time, so nucleotide sequences weren't comparable.

Per the germline V gene, CDR1 is MNHEY and CDR2 is SVGAGI. The CDR3 consists of 16 residues. The J segment lost 1 base and the V segment lost 3 bases, leaving 6 bases of the junction unmatched. Mixed chimerism was transient after nonmyeloablative marrow transplants from related graft donors. Unstimulated Tregs (CD4+CD25+CD127-) and CD4+CD25- non-Tregs were sorted from PBMCs. V is TRBV6-5 and J is TRBJ1-1; 9 bases align to TRBD1. The sample in question was CD8+ T cells from blood (PBMCs), obtained 12 months after the transplant. The origin of this receptor is a human patient who received a combined kidney and bone marrow transplant. Certain T cells may be donor cells from the graft. CDR3 in amino acids: CASSYPRTGANTEAFF. The DNA for the CDR3 is TGTGCCAGCAGTTATCCTCGGACAGGGGCGAACACTGAAGCTTTCTTT.